The 31 T cell receptor beta chains given below trace back to one sample, sequenced in a study of blood T cell repertoires in COVID-19. Sequenced by immunoSEQ multiplex PCR; TCRdb stores in-frame clones only, minus some. The sample lists around 160,000 clones, 84% seen once, with 5.5% to 7.5% in the top ten. The specimen sequenced was PBMCs or T cells enriched from blood (not recorded which). The source is a woman between 45 and 60 years old who had been exposed to COVID-19.

The V and J genes are TRBV7-6 and TRBJ1-3; 9 bases match TRBD1. The germline gives CDR1 SGHVS, CDR2 FNYEAQ. The CDR3 runs 19 residues. V lost 5 bases to trimming and J lost 2 bases; unmatched junction nucleotides: 16. The CDR3 spells CASSPLGTGTTLAGNTIYF. The CDR3 DNA is TGTGCCAGCAGCCCCCTGGGGACAGGGACCACTCTCGCTGGAAACACCATATATTTT.

Concerning this clone itself: The same CDR3 arises from other DNA sequences in this sample as well. The rearrangement joins TRBV19 to TRBJ2-7, with 9 positions matching TRBD1. Germline assignment: CDR1 LNHDA and CDR2 SQIVND (reference sequence). The CDR3 consists of 13 residues. Germline trimming cut 6 bases from V and 1 base from J; bases unmatched to any gene: 1. This chain's CDR3 is CASRDRGSYEQYF. The DNA of the CDR3 is TGTGCCAGTAGGGACAGGGGTTCCTACGAGCAGTACTTC. The full variable domain, its missing parts supplied by reference TRBV19 and TRBJ2-7, is DGGITQSPKYLFRKEGQNVTLSCEQNLNHDAMYWYRQDPGQGLRLIYYSQIVNDFQKGDIAEGYSVSREKKESFPLTVTSAQKNPTAFYLCASRDRGSYEQYFGPGTRLTVT.

V usage is TRBV9 and J usage is TRBJ1-2; a possible D gene is TRBD1 (5 bases). This CDR3 has 14 amino acids. Trimming left V 4 bases short and J 5 bases short, with 15 bases between. Germline loops: CDR1 SGDLS, CDR2 YYNGEE. The DNA for the CDR3 is TGTGCCAGCAGCCCCGGCCCAGGGTCGTATGGCTACACCTTC. Its translation: CASSPGPGSYGYTF.

The rearrangement joins TRBV6-5 to TRBJ1-2; a weak D match, TRBD1 (5 bases). CDR3 size: 13 residues. Trimming took off 6 bases at V and 8 bases at J, with 16 bases between the two ends. CDR1 is MNHEY, CDR2 SVGAGI, per germline. This CDR3 is CASSLRDYRGYTF. For the CDR3, the DNA is TGTGCCAGCAGCCTCCGGGACTATAGGGGCTACACCTTC.

This sequence joins TRBV30 and TRBJ2-5; D unclear. The CDR3 sequence is 13 residues long. V was pared by 3 bases and J by 5 bases, with 13 bases between. Germline V gene data show CDR1 as GTSNPN and CDR2 as SVGIG (reference sequence). The DNA for the CDR3 is TGTGCCTGGAGATCGCGACCCGGGGAGACCCAGTACTTC. It codes for CAWRSRPGETQYF.

This rearrangement joins TRBV9 to TRBJ1-2, with 7 bases fitting TRBD1. CDR1 and CDR2 (germline): SGDLS, YYNGEE. V dropped 4 bases and J dropped 4; count of bases not matched to a gene: 10. This CDR3 comprises 15 residues. As DNA, the CDR3 is TGTGCCAGCAGCCGGACAGGAAATGCTGGCTATGGCTACACCTTC. It is translated as CASSRTGNAGYGYTF.

The rearrangement joins TRBV7-9 to TRBJ1-1, with 7 bases lining up with TRBD1. Germline V gene lookup returns CDR1 SEHNR and CDR2 FQNEAQ (reference sequence). The length of the CDR3 is 16 residues. The J segment lost 1 base and the V segment lost 4 bases, leaving 9 bases of the junction unmatched. CDR3 nucleotide sequence: TGTGCCAGCAGCTCCAACCCCGGGACAGCGAACACTGAAGCTTTCTTT. Its translation is CASSSNPGTANTEAFF.

In this sample, this clone turned up a few times. This chain links TRBV7-9 with TRBJ1-5, with D maybe TRBD1 (5 bases). V was shortened by 5 bases and J by 6 bases, with 14 bases between the two germline ends. CDR1 and CDR2 from the germline V gene are SEHNR and FQNEAQ (reference sequence). The CDR3 is made up of 14 amino acids. This CDR3 is CASSLDSPAQPQHF. Here the CDR3 DNA reads TGTGCCAGCAGCCTCGACAGTCCCGCTCAGCCCCAGCATTTT.

The chain uses TRBV10-1 and TRBJ1-4; tentative D call: TRBD1 (5 bases). The CDR3 totals 18 residues. Looked up from germline, CDR1 is WNHNN and CDR2 is SYGVQD (reference sequence). Trimming removed 2 bases from V and 5 bases from J, with 21 bases in between. CDR3 protein: CASSEPTKVGVANEKLFF. CDR3 nucleotide sequence: TGCGCCAGCAGTGAGCCGACCAAGGTAGGGGTTGCGAATGAAAAACTGTTTTTT.

The J gene is TRBJ1-4, the V gene TRBV9, with TRBD1 identical over 9 bases. The V gene's germline CDR1 is SGDLS and CDR2 YYNGEE. This CDR3 has 13 amino acids. V gave up 3 bases and J gave up 10 bases; unmatched junction bases: 4. CDR3: CASSGRQGVKLFF. The DNA for the CDR3 is TGTGCCAGCAGCGGACGACAGGGGGTAAAACTGTTTTTT.

The J gene is TRBJ1-1, the V gene TRBV15, with a weak D call TRBD1 (6 bases). CDR3 length equals 16 residues. Trimming pared 0 bases from V and 0 bases from J, leaving 11 bases between. CDR1 LNHNV and CDR2 YYDKDF come from the germline V gene (reference sequence). The CDR3: CATSRDKDRLNTEAFF. The CDR3, as DNA: TGTGCCACCAGCAGAGATAAGGACAGATTGAACACTGAAGCTTTCTTT.

This chain joins TRBV3-1 (or the pseudogene TRBV3-2) and TRBJ2-1; 14 positions match TRBD2. The V and J ends lost 0 bases and 6 bases, in that order; junction bases with no gene match: 4. CDR3 length: 17 residues. Looked up from germline, CDR1 is LGHDT and CDR2 is YNNKEL (reference sequence). Here the CDR3 DNA reads TGTGCCAGCAGCCAAGATTTGGGACTAGCGGGGGCCAATGAGCAGTTCTTC. Translating it yields CASSQDLGLAGANEQFF.

The V call is TRBV7-6, the J call TRBJ2-5; 9 bases fit TRBD2. The CDR3 loop spans 17 amino acids. With V trimmed by 0 bases and J by 7 bases, 12 bases remained unmatched. Germline V gene sequence: CDR1 SGHVS, CDR2 FNYEAQ. The CDR3 nucleotides read TGTGCCAGCAGCTTAGCGGTTGGCGGGGGGGCCACAGGGACCCAGTACTTC. Translation: CASSLAVGGGATGTQYF.

V gene TRBV6-5 combines with J gene TRBJ2-7; tentatively, D is TRBD1 (8 bases). Germline CDR1 and CDR2: MNHEY and SVGAGI. V dropped 6 bases and J dropped 4 bases, with 19 bases sitting between them. The CDR3 runs 15 residues. Here the CDR3 DNA reads TGTGCCAGCAGCGTAACAGGGGGGGAGGGTTACGAGCAGTACTTC. Translated, it gives CASSVTGGEGYEQYF.

This chain connects TRBV6-5 to TRBJ1-5; possible D gene TRBD1, 5 bases. Germline V gene data show CDR1 as MNHEY and CDR2 as SVGAGI. Trimming pared 6 bases from V and 9 bases from J, leaving 18 bases between. CDR3 length equals 14 residues. This CDR3 reads CASRKTVSSVPQHF. The CDR3 DNA is TGTGCCAGCAGAAAGACAGTTTCGAGTGTGCCCCAGCATTTT.

The chain has TRBV28 and TRBJ1-2, with D possibly being TRBD1 (6 bases). The CDR3 extends over 14 amino acids. Trimming shortened V by 5 bases and J by 3 bases, and 13 bases separated the two germline ends. Looked up from germline, CDR1 is MDHEN and CDR2 is SYDVKM. CDR3 sequence: CASSLQGSYYGYTF. In DNA, the CDR3 is TGTGCCAGCAGTCTACAGGGTTCTTACTATGGCTACACCTTC.

The J gene is TRBJ1-6, the V gene TRBV3-1 (or the pseudogene TRBV3-2); D is uncertain. CDR1 is LGHDT, CDR2 YNNKEL, per germline (reference sequence). The CDR3 sequence is 12 residues long. Trimming cost V 0 bases and J 11 bases, with 5 bases left between them. The CDR3 DNA reads as TGTGCCAGCAGCCAAGATGAGGCACCCCTCCACTTT. This encodes CASSQDEAPLHF.

This chain uses TRBV28 with TRBJ2-2, with TRBD2 as a possible D gene (5 bases). V lost 4 bases to trimming and J lost 2 bases, with 17 bases between them. Germline CDR1 reads MDHEN; CDR2 reads SYDVKM. This CDR3 has 17 residues. The CDR3 sequence: CASSSYRGSLNTGELFF. CDR3 bases: TGTGCCAGCAGTTCTTATCGGGGTAGCCTCAACACCGGGGAGCTGTTTTTT.

The chain has TRBV27 and TRBJ1-3; tentatively, D is TRBD1 (5 bases). Trimming removed 3 bases from V and 2 bases from J, with 11 bases in between. This CDR3 contains 15 residues. Germline assignment: CDR1 MNHEY and CDR2 SMNVEV (reference sequence). The CDR3 protein is CASSFRGATGNTIYF. CDR3 sequence (DNA): TGTGCCAGCAGTTTTCGCGGGGCGACTGGAAACACCATATATTTT.

In its sample, this clone was seen once. V is TRBV13 and J is TRBJ1-5, with 8 bases that match TRBD1. The CDR3 consists of 14 residues. J lost 5 bases, V lost 4 bases, and 4 bases had no gene match. Per germline, CDR1 PRHDT and CDR2 FYEKMQ (reference sequence). This CDR3 is CASSSGGRHQPQHF. The CDR3 DNA follows: TGTGCCAGCAGCTCAGGGGGCAGACATCAGCCCCAGCATTTT.

The chain is built from TRBV29-1 and TRBJ2-1, with TRBD2 matching over 10 bases. CDR3 length: 16 amino acids. V trimming: 3 bases; J trimming: 7 bases; junction bases outside the gene matches: 12. Germline V CDR1 and CDR2: SQVTM, ANQGSEA. CDR3 in amino acids: CSVDVRVLAGLNEQFF. The CDR3 region has the DNA TGCAGCGTTGATGTCCGGGTACTAGCGGGATTGAATGAGCAGTTCTTC.

This chain links TRBV9 with TRBJ2-7; 9 bases match TRBD2. The length of the CDR3 is 14 residues. Trimming took 3 bases from V and 5 from J; bases not matched to a gene: 6. Germline assignment: CDR1 SGDLS and CDR2 YYNGEE. The CDR3 sequence is CASSAGLAFHEQYF. DNA of the CDR3: TGTGCCAGCAGCGCCGGACTAGCGTTCCACGAGCAGTACTTC.

The J gene is TRBJ1-2, the V gene TRBV29-1; D uncertain. The germline V and J ends were trimmed by 6 bases and 14 bases, with 25 bases remaining between them. CDR1 and CDR2 (germline): SQVTM, ANQGSEA. This CDR3 is built from 13 residues. The chain's CDR3 is CSVETESAVVGTF. In nucleotides, the CDR3 is TGCAGCGTAGAGACCGAATCTGCAGTAGTCGGGACCTTC.

This chain connects TRBV7-8 to TRBJ1-3; the D is unclear. Between the trimmed V and J ends, which lost 0 bases and 1 base, there was a span of 10 bases. This CDR3 comprises 16 residues. Germline V lookup: CDR1 SGHVS, CDR2 FQNEAQ. In DNA form, the CDR3 reads TGTGCCAGCAGCTTAGCCTCAGGCACTTCTGGAAACACCATATATTTT. Residues: CASSLASGTSGNTIYF.

The rearrangement links TRBV29-1 to TRBJ1-5; D is possibly TRBD1 (5 bases). V was pared by 4 bases and J by 4 bases, with 20 bases between. CDR3 size: 16 residues. Per germline, CDR1 SQVTM and CDR2 ANQGSEA. The CDR3 region is CSVVLESTGGNQPQHF. Written as DNA, the CDR3 is TGCAGCGTTGTATTAGAGTCCACTGGGGGGAATCAGCCCCAGCATTTT. Using reference TRBV29-1 and TRBJ1-5 for the parts outside the CDR3, the full variable domain is SAVISQKPSRDICQRGTSLTIQCQVDSQVTMMFWYRQQPGQSLTLIATANQGSEATYESGFVIDKFPISRPNLTFSTLTVSNMSPEDSSIYLCSVVLESTGGNQPQHFGDGTRLSIL.

The V call is TRBV19, the J call TRBJ1-2; D possibly corresponds to TRBD1 (6 bases). The length of the CDR3 is 15 residues. Germline loops: CDR1 LNHDA, CDR2 SQIVND (reference sequence). V was pared by 5 bases and J by 8 bases, with 21 bases between. The chain's CDR3 is CASSLRGLNERGYTF. CDR3 DNA: TGTGCCAGTAGTCTGCGGGGGCTGAACGAGCGCGGCTACACCTTC.

The chain employs TRBV3-1 (or the pseudogene TRBV3-2) and TRBJ2-3, with TRBD2 identical over 9 bases. With 0 bases clipped from V and 5 bases from J, the junction kept 9 bases outside the gene matches. There are 17 residues in the CDR3. Germline V gene lookup returns CDR1 LGHDT and CDR2 YNNKEL (reference sequence). The CDR3 bases are TGTGCCAGCAGCCAAGATACAGTAGCGGGGGTGGGAGATACGCAGTATTTT. The encoded protein is CASSQDTVAGVGDTQYF.

This sequence joins TRBV19 and TRBJ2-4, with 8 bases matching TRBD1. The CDR3 is made up of 17 amino acids. J was trimmed by 1 base and V by 9 bases; bases with no gene match: 14. Germline V gives CDR1 LNHDA, CDR2 SQIVND (reference sequence). CDR3 DNA: TGTGCCAGCGCCGGGACAGGATTAAATCGGGCCAAAAACATTCAGTACTTC. This translates into CASAGTGLNRAKNIQYF.

This clone was picked up one time. The V gene is TRBV5-1, the J gene TRBJ2-7; 8 nucleotides match TRBD2. The germline gives CDR1 SGHRS, CDR2 YFSETQ. The V gene end was trimmed by 0 bases and the J gene end by 4 bases; junction bases not matched to a gene: 12. The CDR3 extends over 17 amino acids. The CDR3, as DNA: TGCGCCAGCAGCTTGGGTCGGGGACTAGTTACTTCTTACGAGCAGTACTTC. Translation: CASSLGRGLVTSYEQYF.

This chain uses TRBV14 with TRBJ2-1; 11 nucleotides agree with TRBD2. J was trimmed by 4 bases and V by 0 bases; bases with no gene match: 8. This CDR3 contains 18 residues. The germline V gene has CDR1 SGHDN and CDR2 FVKESK. The CDR3 DNA sequence: TGTGCCAGCAGCCAAGAGGTCCATCGACTAGCGGGATACAATGAGCAGTTCTTC. Translation: CASSQEVHRLAGYNEQFF.

This chain uses TRBV10-3 with TRBJ1-5, with TRBD1 identical over 8 bases. CDR1 ENHRY and CDR2 SYGVKD come from the germline V gene. V lost 0 bases and J lost 2; bases outside the gene matches: 6. This CDR3 contains 17 residues. CDR3 region: CAISESSGGFGNQPQHF. DNA of the CDR3: TGTGCCATCAGTGAGTCGTCAGGGGGCTTCGGCAATCAGCCCCAGCATTTT.